The 3 T cell receptor beta chains below come from one sample, sequenced in a study of blood T cell repertoires in COVID-19 (TCRdb year 2020). The protocol used for the library was the immunoSEQ multiplex PCR assay. Not all clones reach the TCRdb copy of this immuneACCESS table, which keeps in-frame sequences only. Checked studies attribute under half of the gap to unresolved V genes and leave the rest unexplained. The sample records around 76,000 clones, more than 75% of which are singletons. Together, the top ten hold over 25% of the sample. Sequencing was carried out using peripheral blood. Receptors were obtained from a woman of 80 years or more with active or convalescent COVID-19.

V and J are TRBV6-1 and TRBJ1-5, with D tentatively TRBD1 (5 bases). Looked up from germline, CDR1 is MNHNS and CDR2 is SASEGT. V shed 0 bases and J shed 0 bases, with 6 bases lying between them. This CDR3 has 15 residues. This CDR3 reads CASSEAGASNQPQHF. For the CDR3, the DNA is TGTGCCAGCAGTGAAGCAGGGGCTAGCAATCAGCCCCAGCATTTT.

This clone was seen a single time. V and J are TRBV12-3 or TRBV12-4 and TRBJ1-1, with D possibly matching TRBD1 (5 bases). The CDR3 loop spans 13 amino acids. The V and J ends lost 2 bases and 3 bases respectively, with 7 bases between them. The CDR3 bases are TGTGCCAGCAGTTTAAGCAGGGACACTGAAGCTTTCTTT. It yields the protein CASSLSRDTEAFF.

This clone was detected a few times. CDR3 sequence (DNA): TGTGCCACCAGTGACCCCGGGAGAGGAGACAATCAGCCCCAGCATTTT. Protein: CATSDPGRGDNQPQHF. The chain links TRBV24-1 to TRBJ1-5; D call uncertain. Germline V CDR1 and CDR2: KGHDR, SFDVKD. The ends were cut back, 4 bases at V and 3 bases at J, with 15 bases in the middle. The CDR3 sequence is 16 residues long.